The present TCR beta chain was sequenced within a study of vaccination effects on CD4 cells after COVID-19. The V and J ends lost 6 bases and 4 bases respectively, with 9 bases between them. The CDR3 totals 12 residues. Per germline, CDR1 LNHDA and CDR2 SQIVND (reference sequence). ViraFEST used viral peptide pools to expand antigen-specific CD4+ T cells before sequencing. Following 10 days of culture, CD4+ T cells were isolated. Nobody among the vaccine recipients had prior SARS-CoV-2 infection (nucleocapsid antibodies were negative). Profiling relied on immunoSEQ multiplex PCR, and the TCRdb table lists in-frame clones only, not all of them. The repertoire holds about 23,000 clones, with 70% to 75% as singletons. Of note for this clone: No antigen is known for it.

This TCR was recovered from a human donor who received a COVID-19 vaccine. This chain links TRBV19 with TRBJ2-5; D gene ambiguous. The specimen comprised CD4+ T cells from PBMCs cultured with SARS-CoV-2 spike peptides, sampled before COVID-19 vaccination. Here the CDR3 reads CASSESSETQYF. CDR3 in DNA: TGTGCCAGTAGCGAATCCTCAGAGACCCAGTACTTC.